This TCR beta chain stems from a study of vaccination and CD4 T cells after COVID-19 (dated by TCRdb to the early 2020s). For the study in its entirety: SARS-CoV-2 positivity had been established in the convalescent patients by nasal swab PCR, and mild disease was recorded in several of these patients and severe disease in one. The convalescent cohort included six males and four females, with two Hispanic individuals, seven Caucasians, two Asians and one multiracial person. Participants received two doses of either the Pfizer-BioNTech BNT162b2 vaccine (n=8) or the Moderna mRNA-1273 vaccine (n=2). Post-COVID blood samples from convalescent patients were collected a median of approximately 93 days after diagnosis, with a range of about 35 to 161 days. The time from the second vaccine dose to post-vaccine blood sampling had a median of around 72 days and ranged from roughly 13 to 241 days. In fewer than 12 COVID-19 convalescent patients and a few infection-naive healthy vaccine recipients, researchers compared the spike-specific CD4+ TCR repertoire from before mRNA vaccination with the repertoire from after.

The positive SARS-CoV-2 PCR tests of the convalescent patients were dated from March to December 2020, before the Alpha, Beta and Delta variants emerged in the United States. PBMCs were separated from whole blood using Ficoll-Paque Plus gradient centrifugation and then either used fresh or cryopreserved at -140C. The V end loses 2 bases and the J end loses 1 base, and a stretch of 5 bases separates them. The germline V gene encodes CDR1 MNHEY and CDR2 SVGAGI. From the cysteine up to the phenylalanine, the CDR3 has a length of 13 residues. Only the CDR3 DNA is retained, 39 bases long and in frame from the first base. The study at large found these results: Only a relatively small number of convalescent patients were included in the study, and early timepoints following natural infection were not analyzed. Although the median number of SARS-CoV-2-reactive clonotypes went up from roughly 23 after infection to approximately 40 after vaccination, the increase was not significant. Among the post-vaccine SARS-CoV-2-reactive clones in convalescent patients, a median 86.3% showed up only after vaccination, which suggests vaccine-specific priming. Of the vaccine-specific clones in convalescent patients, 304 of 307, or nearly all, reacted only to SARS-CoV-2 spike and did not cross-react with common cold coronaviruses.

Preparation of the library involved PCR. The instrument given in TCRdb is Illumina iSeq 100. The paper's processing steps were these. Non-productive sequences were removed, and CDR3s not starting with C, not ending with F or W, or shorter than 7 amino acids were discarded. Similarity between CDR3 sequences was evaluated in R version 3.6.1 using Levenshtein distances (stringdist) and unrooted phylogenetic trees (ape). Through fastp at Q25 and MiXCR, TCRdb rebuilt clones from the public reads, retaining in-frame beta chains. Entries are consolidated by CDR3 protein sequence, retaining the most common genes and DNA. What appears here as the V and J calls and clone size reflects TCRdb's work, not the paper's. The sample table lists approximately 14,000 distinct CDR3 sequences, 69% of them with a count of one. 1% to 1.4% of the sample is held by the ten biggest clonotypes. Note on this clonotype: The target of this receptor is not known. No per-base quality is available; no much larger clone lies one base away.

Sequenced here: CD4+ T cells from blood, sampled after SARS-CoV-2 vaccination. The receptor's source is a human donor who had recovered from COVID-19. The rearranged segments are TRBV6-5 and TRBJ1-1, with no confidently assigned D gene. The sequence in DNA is TGTGCCAGCAGTTACAGGCCGAACACTGAAGCTTTCTTT. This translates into CASSYRPNTEAFF.